This T cell receptor beta chain came from a study of cytomegalovirus exposure and HLA in healthy donors. General study findings and limits: In vitro data verified a few CMV-associated chains as specific for CMV antigens. When the data were analyzed later, several of the most significant clusters appeared to be linked to common viral pathogens.

Primers for the PCR totalled 60 Vbeta and 13 Jbeta. Sequencing was performed with immunoSEQ multiplex PCR; in TCRdb, only in-frame clones are kept and a portion is missing. Of roughly 150,000 clones detected, 75% to 90% appear once; the ten largest clones hold over 0.85%. As regards this clone: Its cognate antigen is unknown.

Trimming pared 1 base from V and 1 base from J, leaving 7 bases between. CDR3 length: 14 residues. The germline V gene encodes CDR1 SEHNR and CDR2 FQNEAQ (reference sequence). Input material: PBMCs. The sequence came from a girl aged 2 to 9 in good health and CMV-seropositive. The rearrangement links TRBV7-9 to TRBJ2-5; D is undetermined. The CDR3 bases are TGTGCCAGCAGCTTAGGAGGCTTCCAAGAGACCCAGTACTTC. The encoded protein is CASSLGGFQETQYF.